This T cell receptor (beta chain) is drawn from a study of T cell repertoires in cytomegalovirus infection. Study-wide background: An indication of both CMV infection and matching HLA type came from public TCR beta signatures. Study-wide results and caveats: Carriers of CMV plus the relevant HLA were identified by cumulative public TCR beta family frequency. What dominated the ex vivo response were HLA-C-restricted CMV-specific TCR beta clonotypes.

A note on this clonotype: Its matching antigen is unknown. Just one base apart from a much larger clone, this may be a read error. No conserved phenylalanine or tryptophan is present at the end of the CDR3, so a read error is the likely explanation.

MiXCR, applied by TCRdb to the reads, yields one record per CDR3 protein. This table has roughly 760,000 distinct CDR3 sequences, about a third appearing once. The TCR was taken from a human donor in good health (CMV status not recorded). Some clones in this sample may be carry-over from other donors' samples. The source material was PBMCs.

The CDR3 coding sequence is TGTGCCAGCAGCTTAGAGGGCAGTTCACCCCTCCACTGT. Protein: CASSLEGSSPLHC. The gene calls are TRBV7-9 and TRBJ1-6; D uncertain. The germline V gene has CDR1 SEHNR and CDR2 FQNEAQ (reference sequence). Trimming removed 1 base at V and 9 bases at J, with 7 bases between. This CDR3 comprises 13 residues.